The present T cell receptor beta chain was sequenced within a study of early stage breast cancer tumors. Study overall: ER+/PR+/HER2- status applied to about 80% of the 16 invasive breast tumors. The ER+/PR+/HER2- tumors included roughly 8 ductal and a handful of lobular carcinomas. Notes on the study in general: Compared with adjacent normal breast tissue, tumors showed about 2.5-fold greater T cell density and higher clonality.

Generated by immunoSEQ multiplex PCR, the TCRdb table keeps only in-frame clones and is missing some. Of fewer than 30,000 clones in the sample, 80% are singletons; the top ten hold 10% to 15%. Details on this clone: Its antigen is still unknown.

The CDR3 spans 14 residues. V lost 2 bases and J lost 3; bases outside the gene matches: 1. Germline loops: CDR1 GTSNPN, CDR2 SVGIG (reference sequence). The gene calls are TRBV30 and TRBJ2-1, with 10 bases aligning to TRBD2. Source material: blood. This TCR was sampled from a person in their sixties with breast cancer. CDR3 protein: CAWSWTSGYNEQFF. The CDR3, as DNA: TGTGCCTGGAGTTGGACTAGCGGCTACAATGAGCAGTTCTTC. Supplemented by reference TRBV30 and TRBJ2-1, the full variable domain reads SQTIHQWPATLVQPVGSPLSLECTVEGTSNPNLYWYRQAAGRGLQLLFYSVGIGQISSEVPQNLSASRPQDRQFILSSKKLLLSDSGFYLCAWSWTSGYNEQFFGPGTRLTVL.